Sequencing of this T cell receptor (beta chain) was carried out in a study of neurological immune-mediated disorders. This clonotype has ten or more counts. Its target is unknown. The unsorted libraries were produced from 2 million PBMCs held at -80 C. cDNA was made by 5'RACE with 10-nucleotide random UMIs. In TCRdb, the 5' RACE reads were re-called with MiXCR into one record per CDR3 protein. The data contain about 36,000 distinct CDR3 sequences, 9% to 12% of them seen just once; the ten biggest clones take up under 8.5%. Germline CDR1 DFQATT, CDR2 SNEGSKA (reference sequence). The CDR3 is 15 residues long. V lost 3 bases and J 6 bases, leaving 18 bases between the germline ends. Study-level points and caveats: Across subjects, expanded clones had no CDR3 amino acid sequences in common, pointing to private repertoires in all groups.

The gene calls are TRBV20-1 and TRBJ2-1; D tentatively reads TRBD1 or TRBD2 (5 bases each). The sequence derives from a woman in her twenties or thirties with HTLV-1-associated myelopathy (HAM/TSP). The sequencing sample was made of PBMCs. CDR3 protein: CSASPSGERGNEQFF. The CDR3 coding sequence is TGCAGTGCTAGTCCGTCCGGGGAGAGGGGCAATGAGCAGTTCTTC.